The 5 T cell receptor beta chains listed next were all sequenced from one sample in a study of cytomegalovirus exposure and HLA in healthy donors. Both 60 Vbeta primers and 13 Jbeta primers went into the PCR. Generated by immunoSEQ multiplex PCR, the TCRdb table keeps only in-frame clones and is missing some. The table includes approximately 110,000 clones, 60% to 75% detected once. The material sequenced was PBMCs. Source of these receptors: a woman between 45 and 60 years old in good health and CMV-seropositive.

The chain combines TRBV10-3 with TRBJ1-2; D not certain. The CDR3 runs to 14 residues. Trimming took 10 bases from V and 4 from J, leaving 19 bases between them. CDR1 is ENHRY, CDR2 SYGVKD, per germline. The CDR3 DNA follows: TGTGCCACGACTGGGGAAGGACTCTCCTATGGCTACACCTTC. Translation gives CATTGEGLSYGYTF.

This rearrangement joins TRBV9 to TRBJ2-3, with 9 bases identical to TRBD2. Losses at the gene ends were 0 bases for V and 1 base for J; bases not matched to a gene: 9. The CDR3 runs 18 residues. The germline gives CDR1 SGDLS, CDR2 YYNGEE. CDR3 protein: CASSVDVGRGGGTDTQYF. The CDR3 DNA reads TGTGCCAGCAGCGTAGATGTCGGGCGGGGGGGAGGCACAGATACGCAGTATTTT.

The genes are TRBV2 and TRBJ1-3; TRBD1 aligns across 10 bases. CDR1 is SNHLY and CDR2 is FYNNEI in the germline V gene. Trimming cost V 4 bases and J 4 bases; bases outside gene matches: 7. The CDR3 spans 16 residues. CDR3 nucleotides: TGTGCCAGCAGTGGCGGGACAGGGGTATCAGGAAACACCATATATTTT. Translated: CASSGGTGVSGNTIYF.

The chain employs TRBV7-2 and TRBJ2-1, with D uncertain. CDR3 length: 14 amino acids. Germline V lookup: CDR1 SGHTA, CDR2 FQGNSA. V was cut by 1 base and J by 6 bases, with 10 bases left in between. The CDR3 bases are TGTGCCAGCAGCTTAGGGCAGGCTGGCAATGAGCAGTTCTTC. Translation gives CASSLGQAGNEQFF.

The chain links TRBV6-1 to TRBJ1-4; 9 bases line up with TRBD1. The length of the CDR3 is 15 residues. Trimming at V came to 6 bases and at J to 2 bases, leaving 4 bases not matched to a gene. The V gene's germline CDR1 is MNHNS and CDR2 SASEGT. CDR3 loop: CASRKQGATNEKLFF. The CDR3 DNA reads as TGTGCCAGCAGAAAACAGGGGGCGACTAATGAAAAACTGTTTTTT.